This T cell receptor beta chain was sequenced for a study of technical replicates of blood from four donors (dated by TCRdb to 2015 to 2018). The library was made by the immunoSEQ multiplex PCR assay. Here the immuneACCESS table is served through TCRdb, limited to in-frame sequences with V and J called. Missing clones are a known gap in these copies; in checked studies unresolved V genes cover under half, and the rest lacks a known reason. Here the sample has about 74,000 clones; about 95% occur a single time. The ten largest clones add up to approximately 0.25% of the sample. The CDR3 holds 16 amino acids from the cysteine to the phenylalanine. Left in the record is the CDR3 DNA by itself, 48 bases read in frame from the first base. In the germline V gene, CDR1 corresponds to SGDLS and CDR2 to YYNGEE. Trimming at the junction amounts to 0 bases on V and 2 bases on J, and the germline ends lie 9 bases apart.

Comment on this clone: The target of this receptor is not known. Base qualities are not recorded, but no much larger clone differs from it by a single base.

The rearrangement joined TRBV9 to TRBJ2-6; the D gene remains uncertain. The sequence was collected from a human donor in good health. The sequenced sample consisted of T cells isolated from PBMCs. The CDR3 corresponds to CASSVAWAPGANVLTF. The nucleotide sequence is TGTGCCAGCAGCGTAGCCTGGGCCCCTGGGGCCAACGTCCTGACTTTC. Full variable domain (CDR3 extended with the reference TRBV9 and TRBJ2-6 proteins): DSGVTQTPKHLITATGQRVTLRCSPRSGDLSVYWYQQSLDQGLQFLIQYYNGEERAKGNILERFSAQQFPDLHSELNLSSLELGDSALYFCASSVAWAPGANVLTFGAGSRLTVL.